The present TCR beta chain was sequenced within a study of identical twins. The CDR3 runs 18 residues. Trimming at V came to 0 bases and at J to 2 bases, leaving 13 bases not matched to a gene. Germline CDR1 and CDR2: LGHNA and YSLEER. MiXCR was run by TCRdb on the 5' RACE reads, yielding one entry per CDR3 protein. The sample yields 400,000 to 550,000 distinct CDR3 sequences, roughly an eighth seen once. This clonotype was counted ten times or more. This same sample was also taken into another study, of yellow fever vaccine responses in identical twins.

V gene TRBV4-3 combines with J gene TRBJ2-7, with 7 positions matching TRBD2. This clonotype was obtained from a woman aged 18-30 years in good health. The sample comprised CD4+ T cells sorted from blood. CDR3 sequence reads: CASSQDTLGGGSPYEQYF. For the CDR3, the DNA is TGCGCCAGCAGCCAAGATACTTTGGGGGGAGGGTCCCCCTACGAGCAGTACTTC.